Sequencing of this TCR beta chain was carried out in a study of PD-L1 blockade in urothelial cancer. About the study: Patients with male sex and bladder-origin urothelial cancer accounted for about 85% of the roughly 30 enrolled. Prior chemotherapy ranged from 0 to 3 regimens per patient.

Time point in this sample: peripheral blood 6 weeks after treatment start. Produced via immunoSEQ multiplex PCR; TCRdb's table is partial and in-frame only. The profile shows tens of thousands of clones, around nine tenths of them singletons. Points from the study as a whole: At 3 weeks on treatment, tumor-associated clones expanded more with durable benefit.

About this clone: What it recognizes is unknown.

The CDR3 length is 17 residues. V lost 7 bases, J lost 0 bases, and 12 bases stayed unmatched. In germline, CDR1 is SGHRS, CDR2 YFSETQ. The sequenced sample was PBMCs, obtained around atezolizumab (anti-PD-L1) treatment. This TCR was sampled from a man in his sixties with urothelial cancer. The V gene is TRBV5-1, the J gene TRBJ2-3, with TRBD2 identical over 9 bases. For the CDR3, the DNA is TGCGCCAGCCAAATTGCCGGGACTAGCAAAAGCACAGATACGCAGTATTTT. This gives the protein CASQIAGTSKSTDTQYF.